This T cell receptor (beta chain) appears in the sequencing data of a study of blood T cell repertoires in COVID-19. Background on the study: There were acute and convalescent COVID-19 samples, and they came from the United States, Italy and Spain. Sources were T cells, B-cell-depleted T cells, or PBMCs; the material itself was cDNA or gDNA.

In the original processing: For nucleated cells, counts were estimated from reference gene primer amplification. Assay used: immunoSEQ multiplex PCR; TCRdb lists only in-frame clones, some missing. V, J and clone size reflect that table, while D and trimming were determined from the DNA. The sample has 200,000 to 250,000 clones; 83% are singletons. Germline CDR1 reads KGHSH; CDR2 reads LQKENI. V shed 2 bases and J shed 4 bases, with 10 bases lying between them. The length of the CDR3 is 14 residues. Source material: peripheral blood. This receptor was taken from a human donor in a cohort sampled during active COVID-19. The chain carries TRBV18 and TRBJ2-3, with D hard to call. The CDR3 DNA follows: TGTGCCAGCTCACCAGAGGTACATTCAGATACGCAGTATTTT. Its translation is CASSPEVHSDTQYF.